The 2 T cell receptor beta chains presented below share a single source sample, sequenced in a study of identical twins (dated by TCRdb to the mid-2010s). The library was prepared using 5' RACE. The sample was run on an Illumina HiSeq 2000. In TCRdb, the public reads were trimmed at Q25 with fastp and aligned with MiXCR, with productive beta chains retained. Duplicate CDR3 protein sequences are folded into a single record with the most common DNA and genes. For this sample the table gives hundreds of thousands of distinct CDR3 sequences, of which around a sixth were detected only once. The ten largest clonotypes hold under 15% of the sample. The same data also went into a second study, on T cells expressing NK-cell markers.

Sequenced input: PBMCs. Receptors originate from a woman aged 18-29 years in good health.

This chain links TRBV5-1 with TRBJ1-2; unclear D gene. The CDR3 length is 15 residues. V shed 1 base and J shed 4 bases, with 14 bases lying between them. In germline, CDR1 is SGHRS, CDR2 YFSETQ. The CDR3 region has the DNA TGCGCCAGCAGCTTGAATTTCGGCAGCCTCTATGGCTACACCTTC. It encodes CASSLNFGSLYGYTF.

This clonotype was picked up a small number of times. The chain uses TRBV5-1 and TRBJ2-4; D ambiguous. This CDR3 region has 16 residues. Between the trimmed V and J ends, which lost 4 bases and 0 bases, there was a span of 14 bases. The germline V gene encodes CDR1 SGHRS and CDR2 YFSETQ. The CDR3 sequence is CASSMTDGSAKNIQYF. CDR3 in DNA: TGCGCCAGCAGCATGACGGACGGCTCAGCCAAAAACATTCAGTACTTC.